The rows below give T cell receptor beta chains drawn from one sample of a study of T cells in Graves' hyperthyroidism and ophthalmopathy. Each CDR3 protein gets one entry after TCRdb re-called the multiplex PCR reads with MiXCR. Of hundreds of thousands of distinct CDR3 sequences listed, 15% to 18% are singletons. The sample taken for sequencing was blood. The receptors come from a woman under 30 with Graves' hyperthyroidism. Both conserved end residues are part of each CDR3. Fields, in order: J gene, D gene, V gene, clone size, CDR3 DNA, CDR3 protein. D genes are given only for firm matches. Clone size is shown for a subset of rows, as once, few, many or a class of expanded clone.

TRBJ2-3,TRBD2,TRBV5-1,many,TGCGCCAGCAGCCTGACCGGACAGCAAAGGTTTAGCGGGATGTACACAGATACGCAGTATTTT,CASSLTGQQRFSGMYTDTQYF
TRBJ1-3,TRBD1,TRBV7-2,few,TGTGCCAGCAGCCCAAGGACAGGTATCAGCTCTGGAAACACCATATATTTT,CASSPRTGISSGNTIYF
TRBJ2-5,-,TRBV19,-,TGTGCCAGTAGTATAGCACGGAATCAAGAGACCCAGTACTTC,CASSIARNQETQYF
TRBJ1-5,-,TRBV7-8,many,TGTGCCAGCAGCTTAGGAATTGATAGCAATCAGCCCCAGCATTTT,CASSLGIDSNQPQHF
TRBJ2-7,-,TRBV7-8,once,TGTGCCAGCACCACCCGTTTGGGCACCGGGGCAGCCTTACCCTACGAGCAGTACTTC,CASTTRLGTGAALPYEQYF
TRBJ2-7,-,TRBV20-1,many,TGCAGTGCTAGTAGGGCAGGGTATGAGCAGTACTTC,CSASRAGYEQYF
TRBJ1-2,TRBD1,TRBV11-2,-,TGTGCCAGCAGCTCCGGGACAGGGATCGGCTACACCTTC,CASSSGTGIGYTF
TRBJ1-1,TRBD1,TRBV29-1,many,TGCAGCGTCTACAGGGGGCGGACTGAAGCTTTCTTT,CSVYRGRTEAFF
TRBJ2-5,TRBD2,TRBV20-1,-,TGCAGTGCTAGCTTCGGACTAGCGGGGGGCCGTACCCAAGAGACCCAGTACTTC,CSASFGLAGGRTQETQYF
TRBJ1-1,TRBD1,TRBV13,-,TGTGCCAGCAGCTTAGTGCTGCCAGGGGGGGCTAACACTGAAGCTTTCTTT,CASSLVLPGGANTEAFF
TRBJ1-2,-,TRBV6-1,many,TGTGCCAGCAGTCCCTGGAGGGCCCCTGGCTACACCTTC,CASSPWRAPGYTF
TRBJ2-1,TRBD2,TRBV24-1,few,TGTGCCACCAGTGACCGGAACACTAGCGAAAGATCCTACAATGAGCAGTTCTTC,CATSDRNTSERSYNEQFF
TRBJ1-2,-,TRBV28,-,TGTGCCAGCAGTTCTCGCAGGGATGGCTACACCTTC,CASSSRRDGYTF
TRBJ2-7,TRBD2,TRBV5-1,few,TGCGCCAGCAGCTTGGAAGCGGGGCCGGGCGAGCAGTACTTC,CASSLEAGPGEQYF
TRBJ2-1,-,TRBV7-9,many,TGTGCCAGCAGCTTAGGGGCTGGGGTTGGGGAGCAGTTCTTC,CASSLGAGVGEQFF
TRBJ2-1,TRBD2,TRBV10-2,few,TGCGCCAGTATATCGACTAGCGGGCATACCTACAATGAGCAGTTCTTC,CASISTSGHTYNEQFF
TRBJ2-7,-,TRBV29-1,-,TGCAGCGTTGTTAGTGGAGGAGACGCCGAGCAGTACTTC,CSVVSGGDAEQYF
TRBJ2-3,TRBD2,TRBV19,-,TGTGCCAGTAGTGTAGATTCTCCGGGACTAGCGGGAGTCGGCTACACAGATACGCAGTATTTT,CASSVDSPGLAGVGYTDTQYF
TRBJ2-3,-,TRBV7-6,few,TGTGCCAGCAGCTTAGAAGCACAGGGTGCGGCAGATACGCAGTATTTT,CASSLEAQGAADTQYF
TRBJ2-5,-,TRBV6-5,-,TGTGCCAGCAGTTCGACATCCTGGGAGACCCAGTACTTC,CASSSTSWETQYF
TRBJ2-7,-,TRBV6-5,many,TGTGCCAGCAGTTACCCGAGCCCCCTTAGCTCCTACGAGCAGTACTTC,CASSYPSPLSSYEQYF
TRBJ2-2,TRBD1,TRBV11-2,-,TGTGCCAGCAGCCCCTTACAGGGGGCGAACACCGGGGAGCTGTTTTTT,CASSPLQGANTGELFF
TRBJ1-3,-,TRBV7-2,-,TGTGCCAGCAGCTTAAAGCAGGGAGAAGGGGGGGGGGACGGAAACACCATATATTTT,CASSLKQGEGGGDGNTIYF
TRBJ2-7,TRBD2,TRBV19,few,TGTGCCAGTAGACTAGCGGGGGCGTCCTACGAGCAGTACTTC,CASRLAGASYEQYF
TRBJ2-3,TRBD2,TRBV9,-,TGTGCCAGCAGCGCTAGCGGGAGATTCACAGATACGCAGTATTTT,CASSASGRFTDTQYF
TRBJ1-1,-,TRBV6-1,-,TGTGCCAGCAGATCACAGAGGATGAACACTGAAGCTTTCTTT,CASRSQRMNTEAFF
TRBJ2-2,-,TRBV12-3/TRBV12-4,-,TGTGCCAGCCGAGGCAGGGACGGCGGGGAGCTGTTTTTT,CASRGRDGGELFF
TRBJ1-6,TRBD1,TRBV6-1,few,TGTGCCAGTAGCCGGGACAGGGAGGGTAATTCACCCCTCCACTTT,CASSRDREGNSPLHF
TRBJ2-7,-,TRBV6-1,-,TGTGCCAGCAGTACCCACCTCGCCTACGAGCAGTACTTC,CASSTHLAYEQYF
TRBJ2-7,-,TRBV7-9,many,TGTGCCAGCAGCTCTGGTCAGCGGTTCTCCTACGAGCAGTACTTC,CASSSGQRFSYEQYF
TRBJ1-1,-,TRBV19,few,TGTGCCAGTAGTTACGGCCTATTCACTGAAGCTTTCTTT,CASSYGLFTEAFF
TRBJ2-3,-,TRBV20-1,-,TGCAGTGCTAGCCCCCACACAGATACGCAGTATTTT,CSASPHTDTQYF
TRBJ1-1,-,TRBV6-4,many,TGTGCCAGCAGTGACAACGAGAACACTGAAGCTTTCTTT,CASSDNENTEAFF
TRBJ1-1,TRBD1,TRBV5-1,many,TGCGCCAGCAGCTTCTTGGACAGGGCATCGAACACTGAAGCTTTCTTT,CASSFLDRASNTEAFF
TRBJ1-1,TRBD1,TRBV7-8,many,TGTGCCAGCAGCATGGACAGGGGTAGGGTAGGAGCTTTCTTT,CASSMDRGRVGAFF
TRBJ2-5,-,TRBV29-1,many,TGCAGCGTTGAGAGTCGAAGCCAAGAGACCCAGTACTTC,CSVESRSQETQYF
TRBJ2-7,TRBD1,TRBV6-2/TRBV6-3,-,TGTGCCAGCAGTTACAAACAGGGGGTTCGCTACGAGCAGTACTTC,CASSYKQGVRYEQYF
TRBJ2-2,TRBD1,TRBV20-1,-,TGCAGTGCTAGAGATCTGGACAGGGCCACAATCTCGGCCGGGGAGCTGTTTTTT,CSARDLDRATISAGELFF
TRBJ2-1,-,TRBV5-7,few,TGTGCCAGCAGCTTGGACCCCGTGGGCAGAGGGAATGAGCAGTTCTTC,CASSLDPVGRGNEQFF
TRBJ2-7,-,TRBV15,-,TGTGCCACCAGCAGAGAACAAGACGAGCAGTACTTC,CATSREQDEQYF
TRBJ1-6,-,TRBV20-1,-,TGCAGTGCTAGAGGAACAGGGACGAATTCACCCCTCCACTTT,CSARGTGTNSPLHF
TRBJ2-2,-,TRBV27,-,TGTGCCAGCAGTTTATATATCGTTATACGGGAACGAACCGGGGAGCTGTTTTTT,CASSLYIVIRERTGELFF
TRBJ2-3,-,TRBV6-2/TRBV6-3,-,TGTGCCAGCAGTTACTCGAAAACACGAAGGACTTCGACAGATACGCAGTATTTT,CASSYSKTRRTSTDTQYF